Shown below are 13 T cell receptor beta chains from a single sample sequenced in a study of read filtering for tumor transcriptome and immune sequencing. This library used approximately 370 ng RNA and molecular barcoded adaptors spanning alpha/delta and beta/gamma chains. Via MiXCR, TCRdb re-called the reads, giving one row per CDR3 protein. This sample has around 500 distinct CDR3 sequences, with 77% found just once. Sequenced input: a population of CD138-negative cells sorted from bone marrow. Every receptor here comes from a donor older than 35 with multiple myeloma. This table probably holds off-target reads from a library built for another chain.

This clonotype came up once. The chain employs TRBV5-6 and TRBJ2-1, with D unresolved. From germline, CDR1 is SGHDT and CDR2 YYEEEE. V was clipped by 4 bases and J by 6 bases, with 11 bases between them. The CDR3 has 13 amino acids. CDR3 nucleotide sequence: TGTGCCAGCAGCATACTCTCTCGCAATGAGCAGTTCTTC. Its protein is CASSILSRNEQFF.

Judged by abundance, this clonotype is hyperexpanded. The chain links TRBV29-1 to TRBJ2-7, with TRBD2 identical over 14 bases. Looked up from germline, CDR1 is SQVTM and CDR2 is ANQGSEA. The CDR3 is made up of 15 amino acids. Trimming took 4 bases from V and 7 from J; bases not matched to a gene: 9. The CDR3 DNA follows: TGCAGCGTTGGACTAGCGGGAGGGCCTGGGGGAGAGCAGTACTTC. Protein: CSVGLAGGPGGEQYF.

The rearrangement links TRBV7-2 to TRBJ2-7; 8 nucleotides align to TRBD2. CDR1 and CDR2 from the germline V gene are SGHTA and FQGNSA. The CDR3 is 14 residues long. V dropped 5 bases and J dropped 6; count of bases not matched to a gene: 9. The CDR3 DNA reads as TGTGCCAGCAGCCTGATGAGCGGGAGTACCGAGCAGTACTTC. Encoded protein: CASSLMSGSTEQYF.

This rearrangement joins TRBV19 to TRBJ2-7; TRBD1 matches 8 bases. The junction had 10 bases not matched to a gene; V was cut back by 10 bases and J by 2 bases. Germline V gene sequence: CDR1 LNHDA, CDR2 SQIVND (reference sequence). This CDR3 is built from 14 residues. Written as DNA, the CDR3 is TGTGCCACAAGGCCCTCACAGGGGGCCTACGAGCAGTACTTC. Translating it yields CATRPSQGAYEQYF.

DNA for the CDR3: TGTGCTAGTGGTTACGGTAGCAATCAGCCCCAGCATTTT. Encoded protein: CASGYGSNQPQHF. The chain combines TRBV12-5 with TRBJ1-5; no clear D gene. Trimming pared 4 bases from V and 0 bases from J, leaving 4 bases between. The CDR3 covers 13 residues. Germline V gene lookup returns CDR1 LGHNT and CDR2 FRNRAP.

The chain carries TRBV29-1 and TRBJ2-7, with 8 positions matching TRBD1. Germline CDR1 and CDR2: SQVTM and ANQGSEA. With V trimmed by 4 bases and J by 5 bases, 4 bases remained unmatched. The CDR3 consists of 12 residues. The CDR3, as DNA: TGCAGCGTTGGGACAGGGACCAACGAGCAGTACTTC. It translates to CSVGTGTNEQYF.

CDR3 nucleotide sequence: TGCGCCAGCAGCTTCACAAGGATTGACACTGAAGCTTTCTTT. Residues: CASSFTRIDTEAFF. The genes are TRBV5-1 and TRBJ1-1; D gene uncertain. Germline-derived CDR1 and CDR2 are SGHRS and YFSETQ. The CDR3 has 14 amino acids. V lost 2 bases, J lost 3 bases, and 11 bases lay in between.

The chain combines TRBV20-1 with TRBJ1-1; D not resolved. This CDR3 is built from 13 residues. The germline V gene encodes CDR1 DFQATT and CDR2 SNEGSKA (reference sequence). V dropped 4 bases and J dropped 4 bases, with 13 bases sitting between them. Written as DNA, the CDR3 is TGCAGTGCTAAACTAGGAGGATTCACTGAAGCTTTCTTT. It is translated as CSAKLGGFTEAFF.

The chain is built from TRBV29-1 and TRBJ1-1; D not resolved. Trimming cost V 3 bases and J 1 base, with 12 bases left between them. CDR3 size: 14 residues. Germline CDR1 reads SQVTM; CDR2 reads ANQGSEA. The CDR3 reads CSVDEWARNTEAFF. In DNA form, the CDR3 reads TGCAGCGTTGACGAATGGGCACGGAACACTGAAGCTTTCTTT. The full variable domain, rest sourced from reference TRBV29-1 and TRBJ1-1, is SAVISQKPSRDICQRGTSLTIQCQVDSQVTMMFWYRQQPGQSLTLIATANQGSEATYESGFVIDKFPISRPNLTFSTLTVSNMSPEDSSIYLCSVDEWARNTEAFFGQGTRLTVV.

The DNA for the CDR3 is TGCAGTGCTAGAGACAGGGGCTACGAGCAGTACTTC. This gives the protein CSARDRGYEQYF. The chain joins TRBV20-1 to TRBJ2-7, with D tentatively TRBD1 (6 bases). CDR1 DFQATT and CDR2 SNEGSKA come from the germline V gene (reference sequence). V was pared by 0 bases and J by 3 bases, with 6 bases between. The CDR3 extends over 12 amino acids.

V usage is TRBV29-1 and J usage is TRBJ1-2, with a tentative D call TRBD1 (5 bases). CDR3 length: 14 residues. Germline assignment: CDR1 SQVTM and CDR2 ANQGSEA. Between the trimmed V and J ends, which lost 0 bases and 3 bases, there was a span of 11 bases. CDR3 bases: TGCAGCGTTGAAGATCGCAGGGACTACTATGGCTACACCTTC. Residues: CSVEDRRDYYGYTF.

This clonotype was found a few times. No conserved phenylalanine or tryptophan ends this CDR3, so it is likely a read error. V gene TRBV12-3 or TRBV12-4 combines with J gene TRBJ1-5; the match to TRBD1 covers 8 bases. V gave up 9 bases and J gave up 4 bases; unmatched junction bases: 14. The CDR3 loop spans 16 amino acids. The CDR3 sequence: CARSDRVEGQNQPQHL. The CDR3 nucleotides read TGTGCCAGATCGGACAGGGTGGAGGGCCAAAATCAGCCCCAGCATCTT.

The chain carries TRBV28 and TRBJ2-2; 8 bases agree with TRBD2. Germline values: CDR1 MDHEN, CDR2 SYDVKM. Trimming at V came to 8 bases and at J to 3 bases, leaving 5 bases not matched to a gene. The CDR3 contains 14 residues. In DNA form, the CDR3 reads TGTGCCAGCGGTAGCGGGACGGACACCGGGGAGCTGTTTTTT. Amino acids: CASGSGTDTGELFF.